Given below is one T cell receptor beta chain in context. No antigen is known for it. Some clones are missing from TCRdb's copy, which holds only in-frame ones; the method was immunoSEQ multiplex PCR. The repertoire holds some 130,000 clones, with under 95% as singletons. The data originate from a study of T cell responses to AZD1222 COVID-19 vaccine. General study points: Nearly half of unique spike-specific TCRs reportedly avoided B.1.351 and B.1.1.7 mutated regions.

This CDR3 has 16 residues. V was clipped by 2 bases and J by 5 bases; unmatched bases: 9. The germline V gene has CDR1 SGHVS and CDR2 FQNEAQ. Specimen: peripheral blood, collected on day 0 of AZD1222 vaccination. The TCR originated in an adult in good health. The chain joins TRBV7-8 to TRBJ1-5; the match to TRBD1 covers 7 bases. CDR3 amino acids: CASSLNRDSLYQPQHF. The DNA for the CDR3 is TGTGCCAGCAGCTTAAACCGGGACAGCCTTTATCAGCCCCAGCATTTT. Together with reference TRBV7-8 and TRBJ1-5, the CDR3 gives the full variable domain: GAGVSQSPRYKVAKRGQDVALRCDPISGHVSLFWYQQALGQGPEFLTYFQNEAQLDKSGLPSDRFFAERPEGSVSTLKIQRTQQEDSAVYLCASSLNRDSLYQPQHFGDGTRLSIL.